The sequence of this T cell receptor beta chain was determined in a study of cytomegalovirus exposure and HLA in healthy donors. Germline CDR1 reads SGHTA; CDR2 reads FQGNSA. With 2 bases removed from V and 4 bases from J, the gap between germline ends came to 11 bases. This CDR3 region has 14 residues. Concerning this clone itself: As yet, its antigen is unknown.

The study, taken as a whole, reports: Associated with HLA alleles at 0.05 false discovery rate in a later analysis were about 17,000 TCR beta sequences. Looking again later, the authors saw that most CMV-associated TCR beta chains seemed HLA-restricted. TCR beta chain V- and J-gene trimming was linked, in a later analysis, to a missense variant in DCLRE1C.

In the PCR, 60 Vbeta and 13 Jbeta primers were used. The table came from immunoSEQ multiplex PCR; TCRdb's copy has only in-frame clones and leaves some out. Among roughly 150,000 clones listed, 9.4% were seen once. Sequenced sample: PBMCs. V usage is TRBV7-2 and J usage is TRBJ1-2; weak D call: TRBD1 (5 bases). This receptor was identified in a male donor in good health and CMV-seronegative. CDR3 in amino acids: CASSLRRVTYGYTF. CDR3 DNA: TGTGCCAGCAGCTTACGCAGGGTTACCTATGGCTACACCTTC.